The 28 T cell receptor beta chains reported below all come from one sample, sequenced in a study of T cells in Graves' hyperthyroidism and ophthalmopathy. The CDR3 regions of TCR beta were amplified from RNA transcripts. An initial round of RT-PCR targeting the TCR CDR3 relied on the HTBI primer set. One entry per CDR3 protein, called by TCRdb with MiXCR from the multiplex PCR reads. The table records roughly 300,000 distinct CDR3 sequences, under 25% of them present only once. Sequencing was done on a sample of blood. These receptors were taken from a woman in her forties or fifties with Graves' hyperthyroidism.

This clonotype was observed a handful of times. The chain joins TRBV5-8 to TRBJ2-5, with 7 bases aligning to TRBD1. Germline V gene data show CDR1 as SGHTS and CDR2 as YDEGEE. The CDR3 is 15 amino acids. The junction had 7 bases not matched to a gene; V was cut back by 0 bases and J by 5 bases. Here the CDR3 DNA reads TGTGCCAGCAGCTTGGCCCGACAGGGAACGGAGACCCAGTACTTC. Translation gives CASSLARQGTETQYF. Full variable domain (rest looked up from reference TRBV5-8 and TRBJ2-5): EAGVTQSPTHLIKTRGQQATLRCSPISGHTSVYWYQQALGLGLQFLLWYDEGEERNRGNFPPRFSGRQFPNYSSELNVNALELEDSALYLCASSLARQGTETQYFGPGTRLLVL.

This chain joins TRBV6-1 and TRBJ2-2; D call uncertain. The CDR3 loop spans 15 amino acids. CDR1 and CDR2 from the germline V gene are MNHNS and SASEGT. Trimming left V 6 bases short and J 2 bases short, with 13 bases between. CDR3 sequence (DNA): TGTGCCAGCAGCCCATCCCCATACAACACCGGGGAGCTGTTTTTT. Protein product: CASSPSPYNTGELFF.

This clonotype was observed at least ten times. The rearrangement links TRBV3-1 to TRBJ1-6, with 10 nucleotides matching TRBD1. This CDR3 is 15 amino acids long. Looked up from germline, CDR1 is LGHDT and CDR2 is YNNKEL (reference sequence). The junction had 2 bases not matched to a gene; V was cut back by 2 bases and J by 7 bases. CDR3: CASSQWTGGNSPLHF. The CDR3 DNA is TGTGCCAGCAGCCAATGGACAGGGGGGAATTCACCCCTCCACTTT. Combining the CDR3 with reference TRBV3-1 and TRBJ1-6 gives the whole variable domain DTAVSQTPKYLVTQMGNDKSIKCEQNLGHDTMYWYKQDSKKFLKIMFSYNNKELIINETVPNRFSPKSPDKAHLNLHINSLELGDSAVYFCASSQWTGGNSPLHFGNGTRLTVT.

This chain links TRBV6-9 with TRBJ1-4; D not resolved. Trimming took off 6 bases at V and 1 base at J, with 9 bases between the two ends. CDR1 MNHGY and CDR2 SVAAGI come from the germline V gene. This CDR3 has 14 residues. CDR3 in amino acids: CASSTGRTNEKLFF. The DNA for the CDR3 is TGTGCCAGCAGCACTGGAAGAACTAATGAAAAACTGTTTTTT.

The chain couples TRBV10-3 to TRBJ2-1, with D tentatively TRBD2 (5 bases). The CDR3 loop spans 11 amino acids. Between the trimmed V and J ends, which lost 6 bases and 10 bases, there was a span of 10 bases. Germline loops: CDR1 ENHRY, CDR2 SYGVKD. The chain's CDR3 is CAIRDKREQFF. CDR3 coding DNA: TGTGCCATCAGGGATAAGCGGGAGCAGTTCTTC.

The genes are TRBV20-1 and TRBJ1-5, with a tentative D call TRBD1 (5 bases). Trimming cost V 1 base and J 3 bases, with 13 bases left between them. The CDR3 consists of 15 residues. The germline V gene encodes CDR1 DFQATT and CDR2 SNEGSKA (reference sequence). The CDR3 nucleotides are TGCAGTGCTAGAGGACTGAGGGGAGTCAATCAGCCCCAGCATTTT. Translating gives CSARGLRGVNQPQHF.

V usage is TRBV9 and J usage is TRBJ1-1, with no clear D. This CDR3 is 13 amino acids long. Between the trimmed V and J ends, which lost 2 bases and 7 bases, there was a span of 12 bases. From germline, CDR1 is SGDLS and CDR2 YYNGEE. This chain's CDR3 is CASSVQVMGEAFF. The DNA of the CDR3 is TGTGCCAGCAGCGTTCAGGTGATGGGTGAAGCTTTCTTT.

This clonotype was recorded many times. The V gene is TRBV12-3 or TRBV12-4, the J gene TRBJ1-2; TRBD1 matches 7 bases. The CDR3 is 13 amino acids. Trimming cost V 6 bases and J 6 bases; bases outside gene matches: 7. CDR3 sequence (DNA): TGTGCCAGCAGCACCAGGGGGAAGGATGGCTACACCTTC. Protein sequence: CASSTRGKDGYTF.

This clonotype was counted ten times or more. V and J are TRBV6-1 and TRBJ2-1, with 8 bases lining up with TRBD2. Germline assignment: CDR1 MNHNS and CDR2 SASEGT. V dropped 6 bases and J dropped 5; count of bases not matched to a gene: 9. CDR3 size: 15 residues. CDR3 loop: CASSKRENVNNEQFF. The CDR3, as DNA: TGTGCCAGCAGCAAGCGGGAGAATGTCAACAATGAGCAGTTCTTC.

This clonotype was seen ten or more times. This chain uses TRBV28 with TRBJ2-7; 8 nucleotides match TRBD2. There are 15 residues in the CDR3. Germline CDR1 is MDHEN and CDR2 is SYDVKM. Trimming removed 3 bases from V and 3 bases from J; junction bases left unmatched: 7. CDR3 protein: CASSFLDGGGYEQYF. CDR3 bases: TGTGCCAGCAGTTTCTTGGACGGGGGGGGCTACGAGCAGTACTTC.

This clonotype showed up many times. This rearrangement joins TRBV5-1 to TRBJ2-3; 7 nucleotides agree with TRBD1. CDR3 length equals 15 residues. Per the germline V gene, CDR1 is SGHRS and CDR2 is YFSETQ. Losses at the gene ends were 0 bases for V and 5 bases for J; bases not matched to a gene: 6. The CDR3 loop reads CASSLDGQALDTQYF. Here the CDR3 DNA reads TGCGCCAGCAGCTTGGACGGACAGGCGTTAGATACGCAGTATTTT. The variable domain in full, with the rest retrieved from reference TRBV5-1 and TRBJ2-3, is KAGVTQTPRYLIKTRGQQVTLSCSPISGHRSVSWYQQTPGQGLQFLFEYFSETQRNKGNFPGRFSGRQFSNSRSEMNVSTLELGDSALYLCASSLDGQALDTQYFGPGTRLTVL.

The rearrangement joins TRBV20-1 to TRBJ2-5; 12 bases are shared with TRBD2. The CDR3 extends over 13 amino acids. Trimming at V came to 6 bases and at J to 3 bases, leaving 2 bases not matched to a gene. Germline values: CDR1 DFQATT, CDR2 SNEGSKA (reference sequence). The CDR3 nucleotides read TGCAGTGCGGGACTAGCGGGTGAAGAGACCCAGTACTTC. As protein: CSAGLAGEETQYF.

This clonotype was seen repeatedly, ten times or more. This rearrangement joins TRBV5-6 to TRBJ1-1; D remains unclear. The CDR3 is 13 residues long. Trimming took 0 bases from V and 1 from J, leaving 4 bases between them. Germline V lookup: CDR1 SGHDT, CDR2 YYEEEE. CDR3 coding DNA: TGTGCCAGCAGCTTGGACACGAACACTGAAGCTTTCTTT. Translation gives CASSLDTNTEAFF.

This rearrangement joins TRBV19 to TRBJ2-7, with TRBD2 matching over 7 bases. V shed 3 bases, J shed 5 bases, and the junction held 10 bases outside the gene matches. Germline V CDR1 and CDR2: LNHDA, SQIVND (reference sequence). This CDR3 has 15 residues. The CDR3 DNA reads as TGTGCCAGTAGTATCAGCGGGAAAGGGATCGACGAGCAGTACTTC. This codes for CASSISGKGIDEQYF.

This clonotype occurred a few times. The CDR3: CASSYYLGDTQYF. As DNA, the CDR3 is TGTGCCAGCAGTTACTACCTTGGAGATACGCAGTATTTT. The chain combines TRBV6-6 with TRBJ2-3, with D unresolved. The V and J ends lost 1 base and 5 bases respectively, with 7 bases between them. The CDR3 spans 13 residues. Per the germline V gene, CDR1 is MNHNY and CDR2 is SVGAGI (reference sequence).

This clonotype was recorded a few times. The chain recombines TRBV5-1 with TRBJ1-1; maybe TRBD1 (5 bases). Looked up from germline, CDR1 is SGHRS and CDR2 is YFSETQ. This CDR3 has 15 residues. Trimming shortened V by 6 bases and J by 1 base, and 16 bases separated the two germline ends. The CDR3 sequence is CASNPAPDRNTEAFF. For the CDR3, the DNA is TGCGCCAGCAACCCGGCCCCTGACAGGAACACTGAAGCTTTCTTT. The entire variable domain, with the rest obtained from reference TRBV5-1 and TRBJ1-1, is as follows: KAGVTQTPRYLIKTRGQQVTLSCSPISGHRSVSWYQQTPGQGLQFLFEYFSETQRNKGNFPGRFSGRQFSNSRSEMNVSTLELGDSALYLCASNPAPDRNTEAFFGQGTRLTVV.

This clonotype occurred a few times. The V gene is TRBV5-1, the J gene TRBJ2-5; 10 positions match TRBD1. Germline CDR1 SGHRS, CDR2 YFSETQ. Losses at the gene ends were 0 bases for V and 4 bases for J; bases not matched to a gene: 3. This CDR3 is 15 amino acids long. CDR3 sequence: CASSLGQGAPETQYF. The CDR3 DNA follows: TGCGCCAGCAGCTTGGGACAGGGGGCGCCAGAGACCCAGTACTTC.

This clonotype was picked up many times. The V gene is TRBV9, the J gene TRBJ2-2; D tentatively fits TRBD1 or TRBD2 (5 bases each). The length of the CDR3 is 15 residues. The V end was cut by 4 bases, the J end by 3 bases, with 13 bases between. The germline V gene encodes CDR1 SGDLS and CDR2 YYNGEE. The CDR3 is CASSTGRSDTGELFF. In DNA form, the CDR3 reads TGTGCCAGCAGCACGGGACGCTCAGACACCGGGGAGCTGTTTTTT.

Ten or more counts support this clonotype. The gene calls are TRBV11-2 and TRBJ1-1; no definite D call. CDR1 and CDR2 from the germline V gene are SGHAT and FQNNGV. Trimming took 6 bases from V and 1 from J, leaving 21 bases between them. The CDR3 loop spans 17 amino acids. The CDR3 coding sequence is TGTGCCAGCAGTAGGGTACGGGAGAGTCTATGGAACACTGAAGCTTTCTTT. Protein sequence: CASSRVRESLWNTEAFF. The entire variable domain, with the rest obtained from reference TRBV11-2 and TRBJ1-1, is as follows: EAGVAQSPRYKIIEKRQSVAFWCNPISGHATLYWYQQILGQGPKLLIQFQNNGVVDDSQLPKDRFSAERLKGVDSTLKIQPAKLEDSAVYLCASSRVRESLWNTEAFFGQGTRLTVV.

This clonotype has only a few counts. The CDR3 loop reads CASSQTPRDYGYTF. In nucleotides, the CDR3 is TGTGCCAGCAGCCAGACTCCCAGGGACTATGGCTACACCTTC. The chain employs TRBV11-2 and TRBJ1-2, with D tentatively TRBD1 (5 bases). The germline V gene encodes CDR1 SGHAT and CDR2 FQNNGV. This CDR3 is 14 amino acids long. Trimming took 5 bases from V and 3 from J, leaving 13 bases between them.

This clonotype was detected ten times or more. J is TRBJ2-3 and V is TRBV7-9; 7 nucleotides match TRBD2. The ends lost 4 bases at V and 3 bases at J; junction bases unmatched: 4. Germline lookup yields CDR1 SEHNR and CDR2 FQNEAQ (reference sequence). This CDR3 contains 14 residues. In nucleotides, the CDR3 is TGTGCCAGCAGCTACTCGCGGGAGACAGATACGCAGTATTTT. It codes for CASSYSRETDTQYF.

The J gene is TRBJ1-2, the V gene TRBV20-1; D gene ambiguous. Germline CDR1 and CDR2: DFQATT and SNEGSKA (reference sequence). The V gene lost 1 base and the J gene lost 2 bases, with 17 bases spanning the gap. This CDR3 region has 16 residues. The DNA of the CDR3 is TGCAGTGCTAGAGTGAGGTTGGGCACCTTAAACTATGGCTACACCTTC. Amino acid sequence: CSARVRLGTLNYGYTF.

This clonotype was recorded a few times. The CDR3 loop is CASSQDLPGGSDQPQHF. The CDR3 DNA follows: TGTGCCAGCAGCCAAGATTTGCCGGGGGGCAGTGATCAGCCCCAGCATTTT. The chain is built from TRBV4-2 and TRBJ1-5; D is possibly TRBD1 (6 bases). The length of the CDR3 is 17 residues. Trimming left V 0 bases short and J 5 bases short, with 17 bases between. CDR1 and CDR2 (germline): LGHNA, YNFKEQ.

This clonotype was seen only a few times. The chain links TRBV12-3 or TRBV12-4 to TRBJ2-3; 15 bases align to TRBD2. After removal of 6 bases from V and 2 bases from J, the junction contained 15 bases not matched to a gene. This CDR3 has 20 amino acids. In nucleotides, the CDR3 is TGTGCCAGCAGGGGGGGAGGGACTAGCGGGGGGCCGGGGGACACAGATACGCAGTATTTT. Translating it yields CASRGGGTSGGPGDTDTQYF.

The chain links TRBV7-9 to TRBJ2-1; 10 bases fit TRBD2. Germline lookup yields CDR1 SEHNR and CDR2 FQNEAQ (reference sequence). The CDR3 is 17 amino acids. V shed 1 base and J 1 base; nucleotides not matched to a gene: 4. The CDR3, as DNA: TGTGCCAGCAGCTTAGGACTAGCGGGTCCTTCCTACAATGAGCAGTTCTTC. Encoded protein: CASSLGLAGPSYNEQFF.

A remark on this clonotype: One base away lies a much larger clone, so this may be a sequencing read error. The chain couples TRBV6-1 to TRBJ2-1; maybe TRBD2 (5 bases). Germline V gene sequence: CDR1 MNHNS, CDR2 SASEGT. This CDR3 spans 14 amino acids. CDR3 sequence (DNA): TGTGCCAGCAGTACCCGGGAAGGTTACAATGAGAAGTTCTTC. It encodes CASSTREGYNEKFF.

There are a few counts of this clonotype. The chain couples TRBV5-1 to TRBJ2-7, with a tentative D call TRBD1 (5 bases). The germline CDR1 and CDR2 sequences are SGHRS and YFSETQ. The CDR3 spans 13 residues. V was pared by 4 bases and J by 9 bases, with 17 bases between. The CDR3 spells CASSPGQGFGQYF. In DNA form, the CDR3 reads TGCGCCAGCAGCCCAGGACAAGGTTTCGGGCAGTACTTC.

The rearrangement joins TRBV20-1 to TRBJ1-2; D uncertain. Looked up from germline, CDR1 is DFQATT and CDR2 is SNEGSKA (reference sequence). V lost 4 bases, J lost 3 bases, and 9 bases lay in between. The length of the CDR3 is 12 residues. In nucleotides, the CDR3 is TGCAGTGCTATAGGCCAGGACTATGGCTACACCTTC. Encoded protein: CSAIGQDYGYTF.